This entry is about one T cell receptor (beta chain). This record comes from a study of blood T cell repertoires in COVID-19. Study at large: Some COVID-19 samples were acute and others convalescent; all came from the United States, Italy and Spain. In each case, the material was cDNA or gDNA derived from T cells, B-cell-depleted T cells, or PBMCs.

As processed by the authors: Estimates of nucleated cell counts were drawn from the amplification of reference gene primers. TCRdb keeps only in-frame clones here, not all; method: immunoSEQ multiplex PCR. That table supplies the V and J calls and clone size; D and trimming were determined from the DNA. The profile shows some 150,000 clones, over 80% of them singletons. CDR1 and CDR2 (germline): MDHEN, SYDVKM. This CDR3 region has 14 residues. J was trimmed by 4 bases and V by 5 bases; bases with no gene match: 7. This clonotype was sampled from a woman aged 45-60 years with acute or convalescent COVID-19. The genes are TRBV28 and TRBJ2-7; 8 bases fit TRBD1. Source material: peripheral blood. This CDR3 is CASSPTGQAYEQYF. The CDR3 DNA follows: TGTGCCAGCAGTCCAACGGGACAGGCATACGAGCAGTACTTC. Variable domain in full (rest from reference TRBV28 and TRBJ2-7): DVKVTQSSRYLVKRTGEKVFLECVQDMDHENMFWYRQDPGLGLRLIYFSYDVKMKEKGDIPEGYSVSREKKERFSLILESASTNQTSMYLCASSPTGQAYEQYFGPGTRLTVT.